The T cell receptor (beta chain) described here comes from a study of control samples from healthy donors and cancer patients. TCRdb's copy holds only in-frame clones and misses some; the assay was immunoSEQ multiplex PCR. Of 230,000 or so clones listed, roughly 94% were seen once; the top ten hold roughly 1.6%. The CDR3 runs 14 residues. Germline CDR1 is MDHEN and CDR2 is SYDVKM. The receptor comes from a man aged 50-59 years in good health. V is TRBV28 and J is TRBJ1-5, with unresolved D. The sequenced material came from blood. This CDR3 reads CASSGSYSNQPQHF. The CDR3 DNA is TGTGCATCGTCCGGGAGCTATAGCAATCAGCCCCAGCATTTT.